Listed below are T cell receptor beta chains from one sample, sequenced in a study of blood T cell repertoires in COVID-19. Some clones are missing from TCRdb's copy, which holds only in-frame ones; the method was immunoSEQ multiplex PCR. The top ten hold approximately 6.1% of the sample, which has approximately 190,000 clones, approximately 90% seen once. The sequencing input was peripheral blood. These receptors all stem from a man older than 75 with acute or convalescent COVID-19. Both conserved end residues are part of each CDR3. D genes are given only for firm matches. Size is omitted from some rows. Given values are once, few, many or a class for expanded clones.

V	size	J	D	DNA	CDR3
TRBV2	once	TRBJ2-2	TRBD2	TGTGCCAGCAGTGATAAGACTAGCGGGAAGACCGGGGAGCTGTTTTTT	CASSDKTSGKTGELFF
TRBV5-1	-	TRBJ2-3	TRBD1	TGCGCCAGCAGCTCTAGGACAGGGGGCTGGGATACGCAGTATTTT	CASSSRTGGWDTQYF
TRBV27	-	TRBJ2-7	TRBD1	TGTGCCAGTAGGAGTGACAGGGGTGCCTACGAGCAGTACTTC	CASRSDRGAYEQYF
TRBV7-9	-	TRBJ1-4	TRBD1	TGTGCCAGCAGACAGACAGGGGCAAAAAATGAAAAACTGTTTTTT	CASRQTGAKNEKLFF
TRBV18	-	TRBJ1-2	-	TGTGCCAGCTCACCACCCTGGGCCGCTAACTATGGCTACACCTTC	CASSPPWAANYGYTF
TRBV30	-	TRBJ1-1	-	TGTGCCTGGAGTCCCCCCCGCGCAGTCGGATGGGCCGCTTTCTTT	CAWSPPRAVGWAAFF
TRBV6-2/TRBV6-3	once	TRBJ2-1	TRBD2	TGTGCCAGCAGTTCGCAGCTAGCGGCCTACAATGAGCAGTTCTTC	CASSSQLAAYNEQFF
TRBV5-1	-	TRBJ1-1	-	TGCGCCAGCAGCTGGCAGGGAACTGCGAACACTGAAGCTTTCTTT	CASSWQGTANTEAFF
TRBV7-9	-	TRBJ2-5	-	TGTGCCAGCAGCTTAGCGCCGGAGTTTACGGTTCAAGAGACCCAGTACTTC	CASSLAPEFTVQETQYF
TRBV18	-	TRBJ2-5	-	TGTGCCAGCCTGGGCAGCCGACAGGAGACCCAGTACTTC	CASLGSRQETQYF
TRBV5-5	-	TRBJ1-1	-	TGTGCCAGCAGCCGCATACCGGACACTGAAGCTTTCTTT	CASSRIPDTEAFF
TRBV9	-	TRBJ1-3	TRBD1	TGTGCCAGCAGCCCGACAGGGCGTGAAATTACCATATATTTT	CASSPTGREITIYF
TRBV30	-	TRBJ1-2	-	TGTGCCTGGAGTTCAGTTATCGTCTATGGCTACACCTTC	CAWSSVIVYGYTF
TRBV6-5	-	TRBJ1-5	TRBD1	TGTGCCAGCAGCGTGGACAGGGGAGTATATCAGCCCCAGCATTTT	CASSVDRGVYQPQHF
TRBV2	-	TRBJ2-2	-	TGTGCCAGCAGCGGACAGTTCACCGCCGGGGAGCTGTTTTTT	CASSGQFTAGELFF
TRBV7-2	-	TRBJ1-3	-	TGTGCCAGCAGCTTTAGGGTCGCGGGGGGCTCTGGAAACACCATATATTTT	CASSFRVAGGSGNTIYF
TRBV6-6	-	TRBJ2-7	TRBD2	TGTGCCAGCAGTGCGACTAGCGGGAGGAACTACGAGCAGTACTTC	CASSATSGRNYEQYF
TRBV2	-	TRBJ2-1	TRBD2	TGTGCCAGCACCGGACTAGCGGGCAGCTCCTACAATGAGCAGTTCTTC	CASTGLAGSSYNEQFF
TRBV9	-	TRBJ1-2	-	TGTGCCAGCAGCGGCCGGGACAACGGCGGCTACACCTTC	CASSGRDNGGYTF
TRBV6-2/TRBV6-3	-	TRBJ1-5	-	TGTGCCAGCAGTCTCCCCTCGTCCACGGGACAGCCCCAGCATTTT	CASSLPSSTGQPQHF
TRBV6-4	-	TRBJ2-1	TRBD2	TGTGCCAGCAGTGAAAGGGCGGGAGGGAACAATGAGCAGTTCTTC	CASSERAGGNNEQFF